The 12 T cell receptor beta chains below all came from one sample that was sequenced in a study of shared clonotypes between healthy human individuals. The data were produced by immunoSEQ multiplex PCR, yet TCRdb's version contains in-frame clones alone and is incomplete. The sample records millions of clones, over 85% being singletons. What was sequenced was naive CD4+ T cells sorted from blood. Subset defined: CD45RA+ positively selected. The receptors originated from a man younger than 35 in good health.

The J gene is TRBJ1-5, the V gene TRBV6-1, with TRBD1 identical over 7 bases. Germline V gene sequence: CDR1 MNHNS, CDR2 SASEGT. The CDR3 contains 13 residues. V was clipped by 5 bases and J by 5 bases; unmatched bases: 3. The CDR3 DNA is TGTGCCAGCAGTCAGGGGGTCGATCAGCCCCAGCATTTT. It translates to CASSQGVDQPQHF.

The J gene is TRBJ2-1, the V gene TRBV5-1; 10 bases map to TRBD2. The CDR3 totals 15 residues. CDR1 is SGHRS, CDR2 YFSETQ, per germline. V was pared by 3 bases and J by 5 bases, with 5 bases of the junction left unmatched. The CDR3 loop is CASSSLAGGNNEQFF. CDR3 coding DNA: TGCGCCAGCAGCTCCTTAGCGGGGGGTAACAATGAGCAGTTCTTC.

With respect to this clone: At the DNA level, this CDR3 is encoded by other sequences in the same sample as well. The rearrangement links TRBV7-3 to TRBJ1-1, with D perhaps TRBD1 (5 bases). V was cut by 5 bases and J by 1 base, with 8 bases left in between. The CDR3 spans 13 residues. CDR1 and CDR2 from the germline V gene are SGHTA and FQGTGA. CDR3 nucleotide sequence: TGTGCCAGCAGCCCCACAGGGAACACTGAAGCTTTCTTT. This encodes CASSPTGNTEAFF.

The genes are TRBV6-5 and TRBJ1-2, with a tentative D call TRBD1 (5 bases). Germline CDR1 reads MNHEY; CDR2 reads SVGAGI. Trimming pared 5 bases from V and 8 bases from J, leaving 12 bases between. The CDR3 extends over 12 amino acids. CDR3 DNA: TGTGCCAGCAGTGGGACGGGAGAAGGCTACACCTTC. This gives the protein CASSGTGEGYTF.

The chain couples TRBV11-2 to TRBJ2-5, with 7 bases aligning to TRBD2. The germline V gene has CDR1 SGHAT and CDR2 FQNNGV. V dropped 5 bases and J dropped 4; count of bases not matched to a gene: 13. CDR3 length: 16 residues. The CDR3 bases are TGTGCCAGCAGCCCGGGGATACTAGCGCCAACAGAGACCCAGTACTTC. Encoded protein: CASSPGILAPTETQYF.

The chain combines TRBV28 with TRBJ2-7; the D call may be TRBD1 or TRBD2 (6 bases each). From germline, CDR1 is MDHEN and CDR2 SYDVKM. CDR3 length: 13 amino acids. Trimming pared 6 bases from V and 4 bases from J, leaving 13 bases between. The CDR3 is CASSRGGNYEQYF. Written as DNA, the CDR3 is TGTGCCAGCAGCAGGGGAGGTAATTACGAGCAGTACTTC.

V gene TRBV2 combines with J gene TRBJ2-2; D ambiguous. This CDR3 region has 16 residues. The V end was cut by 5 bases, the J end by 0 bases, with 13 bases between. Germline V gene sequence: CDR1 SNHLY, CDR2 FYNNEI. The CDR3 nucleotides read TGTGCCAGCAGTCCCCTCCGACGGACGAACACCGGGGAGCTGTTTTTT. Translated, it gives CASSPLRRTNTGELFF.

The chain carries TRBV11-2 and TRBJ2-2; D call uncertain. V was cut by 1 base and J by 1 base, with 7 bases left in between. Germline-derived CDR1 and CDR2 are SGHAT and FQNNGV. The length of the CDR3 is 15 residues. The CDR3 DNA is TGTGCCAGCAGCTTAGTTCCAGGGAACACCGGGGAGCTGTTTTTT. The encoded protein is CASSLVPGNTGELFF.

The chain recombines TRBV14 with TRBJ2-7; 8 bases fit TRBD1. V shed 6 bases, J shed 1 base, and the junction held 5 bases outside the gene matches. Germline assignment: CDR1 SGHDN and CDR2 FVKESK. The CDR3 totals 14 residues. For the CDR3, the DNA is TGTGCCAGCAGGAACAGGGGGGATTCCTACGAGCAGTACTTC. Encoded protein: CASRNRGDSYEQYF. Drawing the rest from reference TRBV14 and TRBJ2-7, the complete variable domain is EAGVTQFPSHSVIEKGQTVTLRCDPISGHDNLYWYRRVMGKEIKFLLHFVKESKQDESGMPNNRFLAERTGGTYSTLKVQPAELEDSGVYFCASRNRGDSYEQYFGPGTRLTVT.

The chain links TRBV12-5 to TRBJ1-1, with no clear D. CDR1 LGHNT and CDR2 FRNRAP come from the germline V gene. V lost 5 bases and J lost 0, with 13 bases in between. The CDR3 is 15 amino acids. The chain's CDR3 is CASGTPGKMNTEAFF. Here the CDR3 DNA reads TGTGCTAGTGGTACCCCAGGAAAAATGAACACTGAAGCTTTCTTT. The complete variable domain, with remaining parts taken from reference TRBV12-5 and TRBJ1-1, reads DARVTQTPRHKVTEMGQEVTMRCQPILGHNTVFWYRQTMMQGLELLAYFRNRAPLDDSGMPKDRFSAEMPDATLATLKIQPSEPRDSAVYFCASGTPGKMNTEAFFGQGTRLTVV.

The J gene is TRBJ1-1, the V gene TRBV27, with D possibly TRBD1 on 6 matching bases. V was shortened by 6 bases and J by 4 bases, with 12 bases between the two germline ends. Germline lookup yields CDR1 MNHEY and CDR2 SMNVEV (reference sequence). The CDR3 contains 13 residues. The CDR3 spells CASRRSGVTEAFF. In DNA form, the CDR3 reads TGTGCCAGCAGGAGGTCAGGGGTCACTGAAGCTTTCTTT.

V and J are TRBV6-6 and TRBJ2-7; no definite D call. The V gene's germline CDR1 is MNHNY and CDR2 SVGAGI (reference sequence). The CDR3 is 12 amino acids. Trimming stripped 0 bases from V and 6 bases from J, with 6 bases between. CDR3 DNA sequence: TGTGCCAGCAGTTACTCGCTAGTCGAGCAGTACTTC. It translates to CASSYSLVEQYF.